The 30 T cell receptor beta chains reported below all come from one sample, sequenced in a study. TCRdb re-analysed the RT-PCR reads in MiXCR, keeping a single row per CDR3 protein. Of 650,000 to 800,000 distinct CDR3 sequences listed, more than 13% are singletons. Sequencing was carried out using memory CD4+ T cells from blood. These TCRs come from a female donor in good health, serving as a healthy control.

This sequence joins TRBV6-5 and TRBJ1-5; a weak D match, TRBD1 (5 bases). Germline loops: CDR1 MNHEY, CDR2 SVGAGI. The CDR3 spans 15 residues. Trimming shortened V by 5 bases and J by 6 bases, and 17 bases separated the two germline ends. CDR3 residues: CASSTIYSGGQPQHF. CDR3 DNA: TGTGCCAGCAGTACGATTTACAGCGGGGGTCAGCCCCAGCATTTT.

This clonotype was detected only a few times. This rearrangement joins TRBV20-1 to TRBJ2-3; unclear D gene. This CDR3 region has 13 residues. The germline V gene has CDR1 DFQATT and CDR2 SNEGSKA (reference sequence). V gave up 5 bases and J gave up 1 base, with 10 bases separating them. The CDR3 sequence: CSAPGVRTDTQYF. As DNA, the CDR3 is TGCAGTGCTCCTGGGGTCCGCACAGATACGCAGTATTTT.

This clonotype has only a few counts. The chain recombines TRBV2 with TRBJ1-1; D unresolved. Germline CDR1 and CDR2: SNHLY and FYNNEI. The CDR3 length is 11 residues. The V gene lost 6 bases and the J gene lost 7 bases, with 9 bases spanning the gap. This CDR3 reads CASRWEGEAFF. The DNA for the CDR3 is TGTGCCAGCAGGTGGGAGGGTGAAGCTTTCTTT. Based on the CDR3 plus reference TRBV2 and TRBJ1-1, the full variable domain is EPEVTQTPSHQVTQMGQEVILRCVPISNHLYFYWYRQILGQKVEFLVSFYNNEISEKSEIFDDQFSVERPDGSNFTLKIRSTKLEDSAMYFCASRWEGEAFFGQGTRLTVV.

This chain uses TRBV20-1 with TRBJ1-1; 7 nucleotides match TRBD1. CDR3 size: 13 residues. Germline V gene sequence: CDR1 DFQATT, CDR2 SNEGSKA (reference sequence). Losses at the gene ends were 6 bases for V and 4 bases for J; bases not matched to a gene: 8. This chain's CDR3 is CSAVTGSGTEAFF. DNA of the CDR3: TGCAGTGCGGTGACAGGGTCGGGCACTGAAGCTTTCTTT.

This clonotype has just a few counts. The rearrangement joins TRBV7-8 to TRBJ1-5, with D possibly being TRBD1 (5 bases). V lost 5 bases to trimming and J lost 8 bases, with 16 bases between them. Germline assignment: CDR1 SGHVS and CDR2 FQNEAQ. The CDR3 has 14 amino acids. CDR3 nucleotides: TGTGCCAGCAGCCTAGTTGGATGGGGGGAGCCCCAGCATTTT. The encoded protein is CASSLVGWGEPQHF.

This clonotype was found a few times. The chain has TRBV20-1 and TRBJ2-2; D ambiguous. The germline gives CDR1 DFQATT, CDR2 SNEGSKA (reference sequence). V was pared by 0 bases and J by 5 bases, with 7 bases between. The CDR3 extends over 13 amino acids. The CDR3 nucleotides are TGCAGTGCTAGAGATTTCAGGACCGGGGAGCTGTTTTTT. Translated: CSARDFRTGELFF.

J is TRBJ1-4 and V is TRBV5-1, with 8 nucleotides matching TRBD1. Trimming removed 4 bases from V and 6 bases from J; junction bases left unmatched: 8. This CDR3 contains 15 residues. CDR1 is SGHRS and CDR2 is YFSETQ in the germline V gene. CDR3 amino acids: CASSPEPDRDEKLFF. CDR3 coding DNA: TGCGCCAGCAGCCCTGAGCCGGACAGGGATGAAAAACTGTTTTTT.

The chain couples TRBV20-1 to TRBJ2-3, with 9 nucleotides matching TRBD2. This CDR3 is built from 13 residues. With 6 bases clipped from V and 1 base from J, the junction kept 2 bases outside the gene matches. Germline values: CDR1 DFQATT, CDR2 SNEGSKA (reference sequence). CDR3: CSAIAGGTDTQYF. The CDR3 bases are TGCAGTGCCATAGCGGGAGGCACAGATACGCAGTATTTT.

This clonotype is a singleton in its sample. The CDR3 does not close with the conserved phenylalanine or tryptophan, likely indicating a read error. The V and J genes are TRBV10-3 and TRBJ1-1; D call uncertain. The CDR3 covers 14 residues. CDR1 and CDR2 from the germline V gene are ENHRY and SYGVKD. Trimming cost V 2 bases and J 1 base, with 8 bases left between them. The CDR3 loop reads CAISETGPNTEAFI. CDR3 bases: TGTGCCATCAGTGAGACCGGGCCGAACACTGAAGCTTTCATT.

The chain uses TRBV4-1 and TRBJ2-6, with 7 positions matching TRBD2. Germline CDR1 and CDR2: MGHRA and YSYEKL. This CDR3 is 18 amino acids long. With V trimmed by 0 bases and J by 2 bases, 7 bases remained unmatched. The CDR3 sequence: CASSQEPYAGAGANVLTF. The CDR3 coding sequence is TGCGCCAGCAGCCAAGAACCTTATGCGGGAGCTGGGGCCAACGTCCTGACTTTC.

Only a few counts were recorded for this clonotype. The chain couples TRBV5-1 to TRBJ1-1, with a possible D match to TRBD1 (5 bases). This CDR3 spans 13 amino acids. The V gene's germline CDR1 is SGHRS and CDR2 YFSETQ. V was shortened by 0 bases and J by 8 bases, with 11 bases between the two germline ends. Here the CDR3 DNA reads TGCGCCAGCAGCTTGGCCCAGGGTATAGAAGCTTTCTTT. Translation: CASSLAQGIEAFF.

The table lists this clonotype with many counts. The genes are TRBV5-1 and TRBJ2-7; possibly TRBD1 for D (5 bases). This CDR3 spans 13 amino acids. The ends were cut back, 5 bases at V and 3 bases at J, with 12 bases in the middle. CDR1 is SGHRS, CDR2 YFSETQ, per germline. The CDR3 region is CASSHPQGYEQYF. The CDR3 DNA follows: TGCGCCAGCAGTCATCCGCAGGGCTACGAGCAGTACTTC.

In its sample, this clonotype was seen many times. The rearrangement links TRBV5-1 to TRBJ2-1; D gene ambiguous. Germline CDR1 and CDR2: SGHRS and YFSETQ. The CDR3 consists of 15 residues. V was clipped by 4 bases and J by 9 bases, with 20 bases between them. This CDR3 reads CASSPDLTGTVEQFF. Written as DNA, the CDR3 is TGCGCCAGCAGCCCAGACCTAACTGGTACGGTTGAGCAGTTCTTC.

In its sample, this clonotype was seen many times. V is TRBV6-5 and J is TRBJ2-2; no firm D call. There are 14 residues in the CDR3. V was cut by 0 bases and J by 6 bases, with 8 bases left in between. The V gene's germline CDR1 is MNHEY and CDR2 SVGAGI. The CDR3 loop reads CASSYSFSSGELFF. The CDR3, as DNA: TGTGCCAGCAGTTACTCGTTTTCTTCCGGGGAGCTGTTTTTT.

The rearrangement links TRBV29-1 to TRBJ2-3; TRBD2 matches at 9 bases. The germline V gene encodes CDR1 SQVTM and CDR2 ANQGSEA. The CDR3 length is 15 residues. With V trimmed by 6 bases and J by 1 base, 8 bases remained unmatched. The CDR3 sequence is CSVRNSGRGTDTQYF. CDR3 in DNA: TGCAGCGTACGCAATAGCGGGAGAGGCACAGATACGCAGTATTTT.

This clonotype showed up many times. The CDR3, as DNA: TGTGCCAGCAGTTCCCTTAAGGGACAGGGGAGGGACTATGGCTACACCTTC. This sequence encodes CASSSLKGQGRDYGYTF. The genes are TRBV27 and TRBJ1-2; 10 nucleotides agree with TRBD1. CDR3 length: 17 residues. The junction had 11 bases not matched to a gene; V was cut back by 4 bases and J by 3 bases. Germline CDR1 reads MNHEY; CDR2 reads SMNVEV (reference sequence).

This clonotype has more than one count but fewer than ten. This chain connects TRBV5-1 to TRBJ2-5; possibly TRBD1 for D (6 bases). Germline assignment: CDR1 SGHRS and CDR2 YFSETQ. The V and J ends lost 2 bases and 5 bases respectively, with 13 bases between them. The CDR3 is made up of 14 amino acids. Written as DNA, the CDR3 is TGCGCCAGCAGCTTATCGGCAGGGGTGGAGACCCAGTACTTC. Translating gives CASSLSAGVETQYF.

The V and J genes are TRBV10-1 and TRBJ2-1, with 8 positions matching TRBD1. This CDR3 region has 16 residues. V lost 5 bases to trimming and J lost 0 bases; unmatched junction nucleotides: 6. Germline assignment: CDR1 WNHNN and CDR2 SYGVQD (reference sequence). Here the CDR3 reads CASSTRQGSSYNEQFF. The CDR3 DNA follows: TGCGCCAGCAGTACCAGACAGGGGAGCTCCTACAATGAGCAGTTCTTC.

The table lists this clonotype with many counts. The chain uses TRBV5-1 and TRBJ2-2; 8 bases map to TRBD1. Germline CDR1 SGHRS, CDR2 YFSETQ. V lost 0 bases and J lost 2; bases outside the gene matches: 6. The CDR3 totals 17 residues. CDR3 DNA: TGCGCCAGCAGCTTGGCCGGGACAGGTTCCAACACCGGGGAGCTGTTTTTT. Protein sequence: CASSLAGTGSNTGELFF.

This clonotype was detected a few times. The chain joins TRBV20-1 to TRBJ1-6, with D possibly being TRBD1 (5 bases). Trimming stripped 4 bases from V and 8 bases from J, with 12 bases between. The CDR3 runs 13 residues. Germline CDR1 DFQATT, CDR2 SNEGSKA (reference sequence). Written as DNA, the CDR3 is TGCAGTGCTAATCCAGGGAGGGATTCACCCCTCCACTTT. Encoded protein: CSANPGRDSPLHF.

The V call is TRBV5-1, the J call TRBJ2-1; 7 bases are shared with TRBD1. The CDR3 totals 15 residues. Per germline, CDR1 SGHRS and CDR2 YFSETQ. V lost 4 bases, J lost 4 bases, and 8 bases stayed unmatched. DNA for the CDR3: TGCGCCAGCAGCCGTACCACAGGGGATTACAATGAGCAGTTCTTC. Its protein product is CASSRTTGDYNEQFF.

A few counts support this clonotype. V is TRBV7-6 and J is TRBJ1-1, with no clear D. The CDR3 is 12 residues long. V dropped 1 base and J dropped 7 bases, with 7 bases sitting between them. The germline gives CDR1 SGHVS, CDR2 FNYEAQ. The CDR3 DNA is TGTGCCAGCAGCTTAGAGGACGGTGAAGCTTTCTTT. This gives the protein CASSLEDGEAFF.

The J gene is TRBJ1-1, the V gene TRBV6-1, with unresolved D. This CDR3 spans 15 amino acids. Germline assignment: CDR1 MNHNS and CDR2 SASEGT. V lost 1 base, J lost 4 bases, and 13 bases lay in between. CDR3 bases: TGTGCCAGCAGTGAAGGCGGGGTGGAGATCACTGAAGCTTTCTTT. Translating it yields CASSEGGVEITEAFF.

A few counts support this clonotype. The chain is built from TRBV7-2 and TRBJ1-6; the D gene is possibly TRBD1 (6 bases). Germline CDR1 and CDR2: SGHTA and FQGNSA. The CDR3 contains 16 residues. Trimming removed 4 bases at V and 10 bases at J, with 20 bases between. CDR3 in DNA: TGTGCCAGCAGCTCCACTTATCGGGGGCTAGAGTCACCCCTCCACTTT. It yields the protein CASSSTYRGLESPLHF.

CDR3 DNA sequence: TGTGCCAGCAGCCCCATCGGTAGCTCGATCAATGAGCAGTTCTTC. This gives the protein CASSPIGSSINEQFF. The rearrangement joins TRBV3-1 to TRBJ2-1, with D unclear. This CDR3 is built from 15 residues. Per the germline V gene, CDR1 is LGHDT and CDR2 is YNNKEL (reference sequence). V was pared by 4 bases and J by 6 bases, with 16 bases between.

The table lists this clonotype with many counts. The chain joins TRBV6-5 to TRBJ1-1; tentative D call: TRBD1 (5 bases). Germline V gene data show CDR1 as MNHEY and CDR2 as SVGAGI. The CDR3 contains 13 residues. Between the trimmed V and J ends, which lost 1 base and 8 bases, there was a span of 11 bases. This CDR3 reads CASSYFIGAEAFF. The CDR3 DNA sequence: TGTGCCAGCAGTTACTTCATTGGGGCGGAAGCTTTCTTT.

This clonotype was detected many times. The chain combines TRBV6-2 or TRBV6-3 with TRBJ2-5, with D possibly matching TRBD2 (6 bases). V shed 6 bases and J shed 4 bases, with 15 bases lying between them. There are 14 residues in the CDR3. Germline loops: CDR1 MNHEY, CDR2 SVGEGT. CDR3 sequence: CASSVGGGVETQYF. The CDR3 DNA reads TGTGCCAGCAGCGTGGGAGGAGGTGTAGAGACCCAGTACTTC.

This clonotype showed up just a few times. DNA for the CDR3: TGTGCCAGCAGCCAAGAGGAGGAAGGTCCGCAGTATTTT. Amino acids: CASSQEEEGPQYF. The gene calls are TRBV3-1 and TRBJ2-3; TRBD2 might be the D (5 bases). The germline V and J ends were trimmed by 0 bases and 10 bases, with 11 bases remaining between them. Germline CDR1 LGHDT, CDR2 YNNKEL (reference sequence). This CDR3 has 13 amino acids.

Ten or more counts support this clonotype. The rearrangement links TRBV29-1 to TRBJ2-3; tentatively, D is TRBD1 (5 bases). The length of the CDR3 is 14 residues. In germline, CDR1 is SQVTM, CDR2 ANQGSEA. V was pared by 1 base and J by 0 bases, with 8 bases between. In DNA form, the CDR3 reads TGCAGCGTTGAAGTAGGGGCCAGCACAGATACGCAGTATTTT. As protein: CSVEVGASTDTQYF.

Details on this clonotype: A much larger clone lies one base from this, so it may be a read error. CDR3 coding DNA: TGTGCCAGCAGTTTAGGCTCAGGACTAGAGGGAGATACGCAGTATTTT. Protein product: CASSLGSGLEGDTQYF. This chain joins TRBV12-3 or TRBV12-4 and TRBJ2-3, with 7 bases fitting TRBD2. Germline trimming cut 1 base from V and 5 bases from J; bases unmatched to any gene: 9. The CDR3 runs to 16 residues.